This T cell receptor (beta chain) was captured in a study of Graves' ophthalmopathy and Graves' hyperthyroidism. The germline V gene encodes CDR1 MNHNS and CDR2 SASEGT. The germline V and J ends were trimmed by 8 bases and 3 bases, with 13 bases remaining between them. This CDR3 has 13 amino acids. For repertoire sequencing, the TCR beta CDR3 regions were amplified from RNA transcripts. HTBI primers served in a first-round RT-PCR, which a second-round multiplex PCR followed. TCRdb re-analysed the multiplex PCR reads in MiXCR, keeping a single row per CDR3 protein. The sample lists approximately 500,000 distinct CDR3 sequences, approximately 15% occurring once. This clonotype was observed a handful of times.

V gene TRBV6-1 combines with J gene TRBJ1-2; D gene ambiguous. Sample: blood. The sequence came from a woman under 40 with Graves' ophthalmopathy. The DNA of the CDR3 is TGTGCCAGCCTTGTAGAATACGACTATGGCTACACCTTC. The encoded protein is CASLVEYDYGYTF.